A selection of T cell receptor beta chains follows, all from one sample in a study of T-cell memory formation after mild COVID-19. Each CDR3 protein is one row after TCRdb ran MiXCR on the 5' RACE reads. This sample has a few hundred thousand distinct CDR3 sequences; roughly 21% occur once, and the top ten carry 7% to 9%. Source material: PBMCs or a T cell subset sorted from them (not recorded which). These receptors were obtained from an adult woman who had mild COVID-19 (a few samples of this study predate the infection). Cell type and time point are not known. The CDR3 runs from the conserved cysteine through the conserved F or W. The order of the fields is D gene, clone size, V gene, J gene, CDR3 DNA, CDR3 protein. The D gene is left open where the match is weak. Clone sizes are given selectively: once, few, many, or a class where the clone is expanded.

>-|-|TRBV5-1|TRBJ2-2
TGCGCCAGCAGCTTGGTGACGGCGGTCGGGGAGCTGTTTTTT
CASSLVTAVGELFF
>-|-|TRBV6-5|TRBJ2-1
TGTGCCAGCAGTTACGCCGCCGGGGCCTACATCGATGAGCAGTTCTTC
CASSYAAGAYIDEQFF
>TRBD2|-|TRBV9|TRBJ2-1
TGTGCCAGCAGCGTAGGGGTTAGCGGGGGCTACAATGAGCAGTTCTTC
CASSVGVSGGYNEQFF
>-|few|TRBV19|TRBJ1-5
TGTGCCAGTAGTATTGGAGGTCAGCCCCAGCATTTT
CASSIGGQPQHF
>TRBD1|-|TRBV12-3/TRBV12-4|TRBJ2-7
TGTGCCAGCAGGAGGGCACAGGGGGGTTACGAGCAGTACTTC
CASRRAQGGYEQYF
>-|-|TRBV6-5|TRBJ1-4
TGTGCCAGCAGTGATCAATTTGAAAAACTGTTTTTT
CASSDQFEKLFF
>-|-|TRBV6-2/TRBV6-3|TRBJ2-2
TGTGCCAGCAGCTGGGCCTCAATAACCGGGGAGCTGTTTTTT
CASSWASITGELFF
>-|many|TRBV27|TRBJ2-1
TGTGCCAGCAGTTTAGGGGTTAGGCAGAAAAGCTGGATCTTC
CASSLGVRQKSWIF
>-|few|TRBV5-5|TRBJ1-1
TGTGCCAGCAGTTTTGAAAGGGGAAACACTGAAGCTTTCTTT
CASSFERGNTEAFF
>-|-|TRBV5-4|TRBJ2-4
TGTGCCAGCAGCTTGAAGTTAGCTTCCAACCAAGTAGCCAAAAACATTCAGTACTTC
CASSLKLASNQVAKNIQYF
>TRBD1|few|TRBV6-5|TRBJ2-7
TGTGCCAGCAGTTACGGGGACAGGTTTTACGAGCAGTACTTC
CASSYGDRFYEQYF
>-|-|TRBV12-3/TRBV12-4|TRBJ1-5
TGTGCCAGCAGTCAAGGGGATGTCCAGCATTTT
CASSQGDVQHF
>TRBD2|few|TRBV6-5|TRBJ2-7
TGTGCCAGCTCATACCGGGGACTAGCGGGAATCCACGAGCAGTACTTC
CASSYRGLAGIHEQYF
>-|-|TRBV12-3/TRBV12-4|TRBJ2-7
TGTGCCAGCAGTTTCAAGGGGGGGCGCCACGAGCAGTACTTC
CASSFKGGRHEQYF
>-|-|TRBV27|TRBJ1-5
TGTGCCAGCAGTTTCGGGTATAGCAATCAGCCCCAGCATTTT
CASSFGYSNQPQHF
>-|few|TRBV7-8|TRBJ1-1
TGTGCCAGCAGCGTCCCGGAGGCCAGTAGAGCTTTCTTT
CASSVPEASRAFF
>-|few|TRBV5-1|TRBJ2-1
TGCGCCAGCAGCTTGGGAACAGGGTTCTCCTACAATGAGCAGTTCTTC
CASSLGTGFSYNEQFF
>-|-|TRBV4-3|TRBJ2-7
TGCGCCAGCAGCCAAGACCGGGGGCATCAGGAGCAGTACTTC
CASSQDRGHQEQYF
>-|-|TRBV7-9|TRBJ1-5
TGTGCCAGCAGCCACTGGGGGGCCAAGAGCAATCAGCCCCAGCATTTT
CASSHWGAKSNQPQHF
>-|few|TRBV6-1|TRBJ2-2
TGTGCCGCCAGGAGGGGAACGATCGGGGAGCTGTTTTTT
CAARRGTIGELFF
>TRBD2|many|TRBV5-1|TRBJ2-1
TGCGCCAGCAGCTTGGAAGGACTAGCGGCAAATGAGCAGTTCTTC
CASSLEGLAANEQFF
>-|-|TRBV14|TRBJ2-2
TGTGCCAGCAGCCAAGATTGGTCGGGACCCGGGCCCACCGGGGAGCTGTTTTTT
CASSQDWSGPGPTGELFF
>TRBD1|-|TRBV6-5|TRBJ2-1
TGTGCCAGCAGTCATCACAGGGGGCAGGCCAATGAGCAGTTCTTC
CASSHHRGQANEQFF
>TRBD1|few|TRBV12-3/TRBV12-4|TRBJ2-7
TGTGCCAGCAGTTCGCGACAGGGGGTCTACGAGCAGTACTTC
CASSSRQGVYEQYF
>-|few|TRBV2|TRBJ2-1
TGTGCCAGCATGGATTTCAGCTCCTACAATGAGCAGTTCTTC
CASMDFSSYNEQFF
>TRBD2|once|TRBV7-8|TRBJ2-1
TGTGCCAGCAGCTCAGCGGGACTAGATCTCTACAATGAGCAGTTCTTC
CASSSAGLDLYNEQFF
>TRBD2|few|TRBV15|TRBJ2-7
TGTGCCACCAGCAGAGAGGGACTAGTCTCCTACGAGCAGTACTTC
CATSREGLVSYEQYF
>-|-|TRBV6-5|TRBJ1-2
TGTGCCAGCAGTGCCACTAGGACTAGCTATGGCTACACCTTC
CASSATRTSYGYTF
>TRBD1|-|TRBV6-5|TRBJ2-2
TGTGCCAGTACGGCTGGGACAGTGAACACCGGGGAGCTGTTTTTT
CASTAGTVNTGELFF
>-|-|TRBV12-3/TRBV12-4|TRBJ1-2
TGTGCCAGCAGTCCGCGGACAGAATCCTTCTATGGCTACACCTTC
CASSPRTESFYGYTF
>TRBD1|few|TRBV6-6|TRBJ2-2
TGTGCCAGCAGCGATGACAGGGGGCCTGGAATAGGCGGGGAGCTGTTTTTT
CASSDDRGPGIGGELFF
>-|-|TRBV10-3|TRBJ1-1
TGTGCCATCAGAGTGATTATACAAGGCGGGACGAACACTGAAGCTTTCTTT
CAIRVIIQGGTNTEAFF
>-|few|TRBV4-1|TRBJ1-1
TGCGCCAGCAGCCAACTAACCCTACGGGGGGGAGCGAACACTGAAGCTTTCTTT
CASSQLTLRGGANTEAFF
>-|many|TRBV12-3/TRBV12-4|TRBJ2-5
TGTGCCAGCAGTCTCCGGGACACCGGGGGGACCCAGTACTTC
CASSLRDTGGTQYF
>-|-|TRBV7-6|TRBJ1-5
TGTGCCAGCAGCTTAGGGGGAGGGGCCAATCAGCCCCAGCATTTT
CASSLGGGANQPQHF
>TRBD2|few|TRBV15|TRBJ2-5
TGTGCCACCAGCGGGCGGGGGGGCCGAGAGACCCAGTACTTC
CATSGRGGRETQYF
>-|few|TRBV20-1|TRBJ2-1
TGCAGTGCTAGAGACCGGGACAACTACTACAATGAGCAGTTCTTC
CSARDRDNYYNEQFF
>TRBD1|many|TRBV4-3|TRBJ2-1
TGCGCCAGCAGCTCCGGACAGGGGGTTTACAATGAGCAGTTCTTC
CASSSGQGVYNEQFF
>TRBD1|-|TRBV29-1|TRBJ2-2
TGCAGCGTTAGGACAGGGGGCGAGAACACCGGGGAGCTGTTTTTT
CSVRTGGENTGELFF
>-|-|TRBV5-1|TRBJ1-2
TGCGCCAGCAGAAGAACTTCAGCCTCCTATGGCTACACCTTC
CASRRTSASYGYTF